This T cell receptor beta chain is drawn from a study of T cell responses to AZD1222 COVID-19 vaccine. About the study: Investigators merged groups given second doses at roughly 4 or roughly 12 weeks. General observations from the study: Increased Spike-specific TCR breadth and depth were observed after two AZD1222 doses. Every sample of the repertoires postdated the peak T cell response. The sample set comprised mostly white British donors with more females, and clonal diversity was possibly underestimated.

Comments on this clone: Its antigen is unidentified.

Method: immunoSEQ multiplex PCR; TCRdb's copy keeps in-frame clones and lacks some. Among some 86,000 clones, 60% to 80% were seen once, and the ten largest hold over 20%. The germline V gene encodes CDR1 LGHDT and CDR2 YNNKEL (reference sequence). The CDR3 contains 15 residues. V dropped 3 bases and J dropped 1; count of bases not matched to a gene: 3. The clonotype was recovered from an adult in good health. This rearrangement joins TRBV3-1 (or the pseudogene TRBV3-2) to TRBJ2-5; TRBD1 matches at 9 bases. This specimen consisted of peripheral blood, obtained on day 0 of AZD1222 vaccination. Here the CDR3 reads CASSQVQGAQETQYF. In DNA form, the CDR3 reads TGTGCCAGCAGCCAGGTACAGGGGGCCCAAGAGACCCAGTACTTC.